This TCR beta chain was found in a study of beta chain features in type 1 diabetes. Study results and limitations: There was a moderate but significant shortening of TCRB CDR3s in all four CD4+ subsets of Type 1 diabetes patients.

Germline-derived CDR1 and CDR2 are SGHDN and FVKESK. CDR3 size: 14 residues. V lost 1 base to trimming and J lost 8 bases, with 9 bases between them. All of the isolated RNA was reverse transcribed, so expressed TCRB transcripts were sequenced. The table came from immunoSEQ multiplex PCR; TCRdb's copy has only in-frame clones and leaves some out. The sample comprises around 600,000 clones, under 15% of which are singletons, and more than 0.1% rests with the top ten. This clone showed up just a few times. Its antigen is not known. The sample comprised naive CD4+ T cells from blood. The chain uses TRBV14 and TRBJ1-6; D not certain. The source of this sequence is a man younger than 45 with type 1 diabetes. Here the CDR3 reads CASSQAGIDSPLHF. The CDR3, as DNA: TGTGCCAGCAGCCAAGCCGGGATCGATTCACCCCTCCACTTT.